This T cell receptor (beta chain) comes out of a study of response to subunit inactivated influenza vaccine. The CDR3 loop spans 15 amino acids. With 3 bases removed from V and 6 bases from J, the gap between germline ends came to 16 bases. Looked up from germline, CDR1 is SEHNR and CDR2 is FQNEAQ (reference sequence). TCRdb ran MiXCR on the RT-PCR reads and lists one entry per CDR3 protein. This sample carries a few hundred thousand distinct CDR3 sequences, 14% of them seen once, and the ten largest clones take around 10%. This chain connects TRBV7-9 to TRBJ2-3; no clear D gene. Sample: PBMCs from blood, taken roughly 13 days after vaccination. The sequence came from a man between 50 and 59 years old who received an inactivated influenza vaccine. The CDR3 here is CASSFGGLINDTQYF. For the CDR3, the DNA is TGTGCCAGCAGCTTCGGCGGCCTGATAAATGATACGCAGTATTTT. Full variable domain (outside the CDR3, taken from reference TRBV7-9 and TRBJ2-3): DTGVSQNPRHKITKRGQNVTFRCDPISEHNRLYWYRQTLGQGPEFLTYFQNEAQLEKSRLLSDRFSAERPKGSFSTLEIQRTEQGDSAMYLCASSFGGLINDTQYFGPGTRLTVL.